Below, one T cell receptor beta chain is given with its context. Its antigen is unknown. The record originates from a study of response to subunit inactivated influenza vaccine. CDR1 and CDR2 (germline): LNHNV, YYDKDF (reference sequence). The V gene end was trimmed by 1 base and the J gene end by 3 bases; junction bases not matched to a gene: 1. There are 16 residues in the CDR3. The study, taken as a whole, reports: New T cells are recruited in small numbers by each seasonal influenza vaccination, according to the authors' suggestion.

One entry per CDR3 protein results from TCRdb running MiXCR on the RT-PCR reads. The table has 540,000 or so distinct CDR3 sequences, 13% seen once. This specimen was PBMCs from blood, taken 45 days after vaccination. The clonotype was recovered from a man aged 50-60 years who received an inactivated influenza vaccine. The rearrangement joins TRBV15 to TRBJ2-3; 13 positions agree with TRBD2. The CDR3 DNA follows: TGTGCCACCAGCAGAGGGACTAGCGGGAGAACAGATACGCAGTATTTT. Protein: CATSRGTSGRTDTQYF.